The 19 T cell receptor beta chains listed next were all sequenced from one sample in a study of shared clonotypes between healthy human individuals. Terminally differentiated effector memory CD45RA+ cells were left out of the naive CD8 fraction, which was CD45RO-negative and positively selected for CCR7. The assay was immunoSEQ multiplex PCR, and TCRdb's table has in-frame clones only and misses some. This table holds approximately 2,200,000 clones, 93% found once. Sequencing was carried out using naive CD8+ T cells from PBMCs. These TCRs come from a man aged 18 to 30 in good health. Some clones in this sample may be carry-over from other donors' samples.

This chain joins TRBV20-1 and TRBJ2-7; D is possibly TRBD1 or TRBD2 (6 bases each). The CDR3 runs to 11 residues. V was cut by 6 bases and J by 6 bases, with 12 bases left in between. Germline-derived CDR1 and CDR2 are DFQATT and SNEGSKA (reference sequence). The DNA of the CDR3 is TGCAGTGCCCCGGGGGCAGGCGAGCAGTACTTC. Encoded protein: CSAPGAGEQYF.

This sequence joins TRBV7-3 and TRBJ2-1; 11 positions agree with TRBD2. Losses at the gene ends were 1 base for V and 8 bases for J; bases not matched to a gene: 16. The CDR3 runs to 19 residues. CDR1 and CDR2 (germline): SGHTA, FQGTGA. The CDR3 DNA is TGTGCCAGCAGCTTAATGGGGACTTCGGTAGCGGGAGGGCAGTATGAGCAGTTCTTC. Amino acids: CASSLMGTSVAGGQYEQFF. Looking up the rest from reference TRBV7-3 and TRBJ2-1 gives the full variable domain: GAGVSQTPSNKVTEKGKYVELRCDPISGHTALYWYRQSLGQGPEFLIYFQGTGAADDSGLPNDRFFAVRPEGSVSTLKIQRTERGDSAVYLCASSLMGTSVAGGQYEQFFGPGTRLTVL.

This clone was observed once. The chain combines TRBV6-6 with TRBJ2-2; the D is unclear. The CDR3 spans 12 residues. Per germline, CDR1 MNHNY and CDR2 SVGAGI (reference sequence). The V and J ends lost 9 bases and 4 bases respectively, with 9 bases between them. This CDR3 is CASRSGTGELFF. CDR3 sequence (DNA): TGTGCCAGTCGGTCGGGCACCGGGGAGCTGTTTTTT.

The CDR3 here is CASRLTWGGNTEAFF. CDR3 coding DNA: TGTGCCAGCAGACTGACGTGGGGGGGAAACACTGAAGCTTTCTTT. This chain connects TRBV7-9 to TRBJ1-1, with D possibly being TRBD1 (5 bases). In germline, CDR1 is SEHNR, CDR2 FQNEAQ (reference sequence). This CDR3 is built from 15 residues. Trimming took 6 bases from V and 2 from J, leaving 16 bases between them.

The J gene is TRBJ2-1, the V gene TRBV7-3; 10 positions match TRBD2. V shed 2 bases, J shed 2 bases, and the junction held 3 bases outside the gene matches. This CDR3 has 16 amino acids. Germline values: CDR1 SGHTA, CDR2 FQGTGA. The CDR3 DNA sequence: TGTGCCAGCAGCTTAGCCGGACTAGCGGCCTACAATGAGCAGTTCTTC. Translating gives CASSLAGLAAYNEQFF.

The chain has TRBV6-1 and TRBJ2-7; tentatively, D is TRBD2 (6 bases). The CDR3 loop spans 17 amino acids. Germline values: CDR1 MNHNS, CDR2 SASEGT. Trimming pared 0 bases from V and 0 bases from J, leaving 15 bases between. CDR3: CASSEALASAASYEQYF. The CDR3 nucleotides read TGTGCCAGCAGTGAAGCGCTGGCTAGCGCGGCCTCCTACGAGCAGTACTTC.

The chain joins TRBV7-2 to TRBJ2-7, with 10 positions matching TRBD1. The CDR3 runs 15 residues. CDR1 is SGHTA, CDR2 FQGNSA, per germline. J lost 0 bases, V lost 5 bases, and 4 bases had no gene match. In DNA form, the CDR3 reads TGTGCCAGCAGCACCCGGACAGGGGGCTCCTACGAGCAGTACTTC. Its translation: CASSTRTGGSYEQYF.

The CDR3: CASSSPKDRGYGYTF. The CDR3 region has the DNA TGTGCCAGCAGTTCCCCCAAAGACAGGGGTTATGGCTACACCTTC. The gene calls are TRBV6-5 and TRBJ1-2, with 8 bases that match TRBD1. Germline loops: CDR1 MNHEY, CDR2 SVGAGI. The J segment lost 5 bases and the V segment lost 4 bases, leaving 9 bases of the junction unmatched. This CDR3 spans 15 amino acids.

The count of this clone is one. V gene TRBV19 combines with J gene TRBJ1-4; D remains unclear. CDR1 is LNHDA, CDR2 SQIVND, per germline (reference sequence). The CDR3 spans 16 residues. V gave up 0 bases and J gave up 11 bases, with 19 bases separating them. The CDR3 nucleotides read TGTGCCAGTAGTATAGAGGCACGGCTTGGGATAGAGAAACTGTTTTTT. Encoded protein: CASSIEARLGIEKLFF.

V gene TRBV27 combines with J gene TRBJ2-4; no clear D. There are 14 residues in the CDR3. V lost 8 bases and J lost 7, with 18 bases in between. Germline CDR1 MNHEY, CDR2 SMNVEV (reference sequence). The DNA of the CDR3 is TGTGCCAGCTCGTCGGGCTCACTGGGGAACATTCAGTACTTC. Protein product: CASSSGSLGNIQYF.

This clone appeared a single time. This rearrangement joins TRBV7-9 to TRBJ2-7; TRBD2 agrees at 7 bases. Germline V gene sequence: CDR1 SEHNR, CDR2 FQNEAQ (reference sequence). The V segment lost 1 base and the J segment 1 base; nucleotides outside the gene matches: 10. The CDR3 has 17 amino acids. The CDR3 spells CASSLGPGGSESYEQYF. DNA for the CDR3: TGTGCCAGCAGCTTAGGGCCCGGCGGGAGTGAGTCCTACGAGCAGTACTTC.

This sequence joins TRBV27 and TRBJ2-5; possibly TRBD1 for D (6 bases). With 1 base removed from V and 2 bases from J, the gap between germline ends came to 8 bases. The CDR3 is made up of 14 amino acids. Germline CDR1 MNHEY, CDR2 SMNVEV (reference sequence). CDR3 DNA sequence: TGTGCCAGCAGTTTATACAGGGAGCAAGAGACCCAGTACTTC. Translated, it gives CASSLYREQETQYF.

This rearrangement joins TRBV2 to TRBJ2-7; possibly TRBD1 or TRBD2 for D (5 bases each). In germline, CDR1 is SNHLY, CDR2 FYNNEI. V was clipped by 8 bases and J by 2 bases, with 13 bases between them. This CDR3 has 13 amino acids. CDR3 sequence (DNA): TGTGCCAGCCATGTGACAGCGGCCTACGAGCAGTACTTC. It encodes CASHVTAAYEQYF.

The chain recombines TRBV27 with TRBJ2-1; unclear D gene. V lost 8 bases and J 7 bases, leaving 9 bases between the germline ends. CDR1 and CDR2 (germline): MNHEY, SMNVEV (reference sequence). This CDR3 contains 11 residues. The CDR3 DNA reads TGTGCCAGCCCCATCCGAAATGAGCAGTTCTTC. Amino acid sequence: CASPIRNEQFF.

The chain employs TRBV2 and TRBJ2-1; 9 bases align to TRBD1. This CDR3 has 15 amino acids. In germline, CDR1 is SNHLY, CDR2 FYNNEI. J was trimmed by 6 bases and V by 9 bases; bases with no gene match: 12. In DNA, the CDR3 is TGTGCCAGTGGGGAGGGGACAGGGATCTCCAATGAGCAGTTCTTC. It codes for CASGEGTGISNEQFF.

CDR3 bases: TGTGCCAGTAGTACGGGGACAGGGGGAGGATTAAGCACAGATACGCAGTATTTT. It translates to CASSTGTGGGLSTDTQYF. The rearrangement links TRBV19 to TRBJ2-3; the match to TRBD1 covers 11 bases. V shed 4 bases, J shed 0 bases, and the junction held 9 bases outside the gene matches. Germline-derived CDR1 and CDR2 are LNHDA and SQIVND (reference sequence). This CDR3 is built from 18 residues.

The genes are TRBV9 and TRBJ2-7; D is unresolved. This CDR3 spans 14 amino acids. Germline-derived CDR1 and CDR2 are SGDLS and YYNGEE. Trimming took off 4 bases at V and 7 bases at J, with 18 bases between the two ends. CDR3 loop: CASSSSGSRREQYF. As DNA, the CDR3 is TGTGCCAGCAGCTCATCCGGGTCCAGGAGAGAGCAGTACTTC.

The V and J genes are TRBV27 and TRBJ2-5; 9 nucleotides align to TRBD2. CDR1 is MNHEY, CDR2 SMNVEV, per germline (reference sequence). V shed 3 bases and J 5 bases; nucleotides not matched to a gene: 1. CDR3 length: 13 amino acids. The CDR3 nucleotides are TGTGCCAGCAGTTTCGGACTAGCGGAGACCCAGTACTTC. Its protein product is CASSFGLAETQYF.

In the case of this clone: This sample includes further DNA sequences coding for the same CDR3. The chain is built from TRBV5-6 and TRBJ2-7; possible D gene TRBD2, 6 bases. Trimming shortened V by 2 bases and J by 4 bases, and 13 bases separated the two germline ends. The CDR3 contains 14 residues. Germline CDR1 and CDR2: SGHDT and YYEEEE. The CDR3 coding sequence is TGTGCCAGCAGCTTTGGGACTCCCGCATACGAGCAGTACTTC. The encoded protein is CASSFGTPAYEQYF.